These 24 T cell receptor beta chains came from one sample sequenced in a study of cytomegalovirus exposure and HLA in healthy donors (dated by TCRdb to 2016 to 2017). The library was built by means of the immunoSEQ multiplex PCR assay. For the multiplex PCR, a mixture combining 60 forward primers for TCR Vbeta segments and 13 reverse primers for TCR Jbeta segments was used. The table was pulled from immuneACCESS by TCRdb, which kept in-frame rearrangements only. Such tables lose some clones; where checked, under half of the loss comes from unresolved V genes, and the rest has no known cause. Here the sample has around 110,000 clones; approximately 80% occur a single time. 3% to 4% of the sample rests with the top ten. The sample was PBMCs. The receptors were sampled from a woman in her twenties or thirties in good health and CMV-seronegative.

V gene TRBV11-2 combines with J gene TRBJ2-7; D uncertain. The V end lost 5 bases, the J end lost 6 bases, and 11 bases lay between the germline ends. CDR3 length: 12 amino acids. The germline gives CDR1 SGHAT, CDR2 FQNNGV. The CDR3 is CASSDQRAEQYF. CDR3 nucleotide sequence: TGTGCCAGCAGCGACCAGCGCGCCGAGCAGTACTTC.

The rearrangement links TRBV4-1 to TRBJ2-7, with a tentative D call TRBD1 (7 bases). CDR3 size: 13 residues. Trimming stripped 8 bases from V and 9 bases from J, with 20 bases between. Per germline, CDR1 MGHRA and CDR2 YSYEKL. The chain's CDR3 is CASCDREARVQYF. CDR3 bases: TGCGCCAGCTGCGACAGGGAGGCGAGGGTGCAGTACTTC.

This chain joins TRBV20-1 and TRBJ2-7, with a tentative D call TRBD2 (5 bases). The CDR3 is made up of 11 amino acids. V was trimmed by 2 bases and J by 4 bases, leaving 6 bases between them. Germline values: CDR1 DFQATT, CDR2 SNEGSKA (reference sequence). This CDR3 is CSARRDYEQYF. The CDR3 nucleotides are TGCAGTGCTAGACGGGATTACGAGCAGTACTTC.

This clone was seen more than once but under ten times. DNA of the CDR3: TGTGCCAGTCGCAGCAGGGGGCTCTTCGGGGAGACCCAGTACTTC. Residues: CASRSRGLFGETQYF. The chain recombines TRBV19 with TRBJ2-5, with TRBD1 matching 8 bases. The CDR3 is 15 amino acids. The germline V gene encodes CDR1 LNHDA and CDR2 SQIVND (reference sequence). Trimming at V came to 8 bases and at J to 5 bases, leaving 13 bases not matched to a gene.

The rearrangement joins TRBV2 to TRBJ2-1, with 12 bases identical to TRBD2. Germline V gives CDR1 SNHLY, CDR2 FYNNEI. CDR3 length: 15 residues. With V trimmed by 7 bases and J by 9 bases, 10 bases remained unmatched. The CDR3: CASNPETSGRIEQFF. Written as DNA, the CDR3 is TGTGCCAGCAACCCTGAAACTAGCGGGAGGATTGAGCAGTTCTTC.

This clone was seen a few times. The CDR3 region is CATWAGAGANVLTF. The DNA for the CDR3 is TGTGCCACCTGGGCGGGAGCTGGGGCCAACGTCCTGACTTTC. The chain uses TRBV15 and TRBJ2-6; 7 nucleotides agree with TRBD2. Germline CDR1 and CDR2: LNHNV and YYDKDF (reference sequence). The CDR3 is 14 amino acids. Unmatched junction bases numbered 3, after V lost 8 bases and J lost 2 bases.

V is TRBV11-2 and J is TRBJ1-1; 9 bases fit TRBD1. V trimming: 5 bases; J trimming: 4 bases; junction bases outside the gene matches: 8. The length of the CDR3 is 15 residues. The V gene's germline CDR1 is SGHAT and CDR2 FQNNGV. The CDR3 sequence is CASSPGTGYVTEAFF. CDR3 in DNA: TGTGCCAGCAGCCCTGGGACAGGGTACGTCACTGAAGCTTTCTTT.

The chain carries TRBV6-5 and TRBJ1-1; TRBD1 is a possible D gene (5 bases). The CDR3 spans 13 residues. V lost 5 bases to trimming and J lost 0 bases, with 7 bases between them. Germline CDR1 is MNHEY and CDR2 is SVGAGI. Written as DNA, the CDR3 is TGTGCCAGCAGTCAGACAGTGAACACTGAAGCTTTCTTT. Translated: CASSQTVNTEAFF.

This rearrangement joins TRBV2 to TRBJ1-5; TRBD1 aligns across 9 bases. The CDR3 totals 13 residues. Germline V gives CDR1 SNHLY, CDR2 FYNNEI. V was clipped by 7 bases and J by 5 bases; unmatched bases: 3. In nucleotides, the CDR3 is TGTGCCAGCACACAGGGGGCCTATCAGCCCCAGCATTTT. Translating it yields CASTQGAYQPQHF.

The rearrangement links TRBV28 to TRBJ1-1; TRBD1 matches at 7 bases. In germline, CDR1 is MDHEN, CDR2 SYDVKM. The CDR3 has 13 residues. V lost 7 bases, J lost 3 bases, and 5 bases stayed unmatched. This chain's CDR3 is CASIPTGYTEAFF. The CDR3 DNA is TGTGCCAGCATCCCGACAGGGTACACTGAAGCTTTCTTT.

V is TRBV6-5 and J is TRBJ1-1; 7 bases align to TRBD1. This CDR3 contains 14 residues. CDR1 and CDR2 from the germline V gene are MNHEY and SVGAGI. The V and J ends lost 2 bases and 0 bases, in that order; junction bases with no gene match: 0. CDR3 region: CASSYDRVNTEAFF. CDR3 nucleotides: TGTGCCAGCAGTTACGACAGGGTGAACACTGAAGCTTTCTTT.

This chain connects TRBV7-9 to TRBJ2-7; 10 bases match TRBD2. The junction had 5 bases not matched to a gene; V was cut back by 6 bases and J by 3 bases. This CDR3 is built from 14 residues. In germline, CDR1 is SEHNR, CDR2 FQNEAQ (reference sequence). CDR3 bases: TGTGCCAGCAGTTCTAGCGGGAGTCGCTACGAGCAGTACTTC. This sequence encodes CASSSSGSRYEQYF.

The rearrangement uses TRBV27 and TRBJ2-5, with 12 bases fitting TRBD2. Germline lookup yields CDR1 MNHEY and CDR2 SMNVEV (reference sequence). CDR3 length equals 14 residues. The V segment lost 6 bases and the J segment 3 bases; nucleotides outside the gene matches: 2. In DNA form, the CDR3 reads TGTGCCAGCAGCCGACTAGCGGGAGAAGAGACCCAGTACTTC. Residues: CASSRLAGEETQYF.

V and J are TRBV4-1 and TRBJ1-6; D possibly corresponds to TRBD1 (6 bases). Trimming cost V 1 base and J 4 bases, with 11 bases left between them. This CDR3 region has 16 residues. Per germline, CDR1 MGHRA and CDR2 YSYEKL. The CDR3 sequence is CASSQVGQSYNSPLHF. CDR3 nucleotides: TGCGCCAGCAGCCAAGTAGGACAGTCGTATAATTCACCCCTCCACTTT.

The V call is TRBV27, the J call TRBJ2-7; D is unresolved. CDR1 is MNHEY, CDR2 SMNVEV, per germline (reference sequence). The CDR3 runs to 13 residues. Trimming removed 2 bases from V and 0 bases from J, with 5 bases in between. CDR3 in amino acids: CASSLTRSYEQYF. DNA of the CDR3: TGTGCCAGCAGTTTAACACGCTCCTACGAGCAGTACTTC.

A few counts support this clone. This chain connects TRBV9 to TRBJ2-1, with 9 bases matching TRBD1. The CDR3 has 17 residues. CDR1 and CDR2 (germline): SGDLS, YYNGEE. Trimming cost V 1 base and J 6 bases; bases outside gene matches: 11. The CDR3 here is CASSVSTGTGWGNEQFF. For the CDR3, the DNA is TGTGCCAGCAGCGTATCAACAGGGACAGGGTGGGGCAATGAGCAGTTCTTC.

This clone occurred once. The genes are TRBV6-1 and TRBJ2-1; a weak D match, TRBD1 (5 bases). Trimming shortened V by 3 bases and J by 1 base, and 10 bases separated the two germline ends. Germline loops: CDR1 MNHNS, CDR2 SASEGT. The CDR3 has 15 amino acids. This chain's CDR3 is CASSEGRASYNEQFF. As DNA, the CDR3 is TGTGCCAGCAGTGAGGGCAGGGCTTCCTACAATGAGCAGTTCTTC.

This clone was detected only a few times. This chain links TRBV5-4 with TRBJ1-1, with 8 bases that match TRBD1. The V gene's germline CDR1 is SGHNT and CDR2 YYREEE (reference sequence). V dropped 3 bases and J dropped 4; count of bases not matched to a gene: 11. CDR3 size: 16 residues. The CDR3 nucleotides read TGTGCCAGCAGCTCCGCAGGGGGCGCGGATATCACTGAAGCTTTCTTT. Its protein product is CASSSAGGADITEAFF.

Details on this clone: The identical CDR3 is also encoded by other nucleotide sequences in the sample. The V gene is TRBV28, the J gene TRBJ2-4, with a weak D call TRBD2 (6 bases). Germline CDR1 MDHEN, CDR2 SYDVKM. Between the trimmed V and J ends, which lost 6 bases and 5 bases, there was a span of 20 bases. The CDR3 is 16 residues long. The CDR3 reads CASSLPQPGVENIQYF. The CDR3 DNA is TGTGCCAGCAGCCTGCCACAGCCGGGGGTTGAAAACATTCAGTACTTC.

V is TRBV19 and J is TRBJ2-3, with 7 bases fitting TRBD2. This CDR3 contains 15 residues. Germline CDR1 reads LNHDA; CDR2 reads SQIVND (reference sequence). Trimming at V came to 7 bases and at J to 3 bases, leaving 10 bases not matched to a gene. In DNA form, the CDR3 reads TGTGCCAGTAAACCATGGGCGGGAGCGACAGATACGCAGTATTTT. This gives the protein CASKPWAGATDTQYF.

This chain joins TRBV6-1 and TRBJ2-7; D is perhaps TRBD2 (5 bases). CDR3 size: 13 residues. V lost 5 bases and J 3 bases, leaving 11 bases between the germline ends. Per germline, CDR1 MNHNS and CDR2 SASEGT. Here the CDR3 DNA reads TGTGCCAGCAGTCCGACGGGAAACTACGAGCAGTACTTC. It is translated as CASSPTGNYEQYF.

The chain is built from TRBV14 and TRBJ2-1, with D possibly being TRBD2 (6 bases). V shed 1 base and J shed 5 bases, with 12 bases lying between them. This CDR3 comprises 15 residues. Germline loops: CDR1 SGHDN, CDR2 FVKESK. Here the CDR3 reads CASSQAGGTNNEQFF. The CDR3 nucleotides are TGTGCCAGCAGCCAAGCTGGCGGGACGAACAATGAGCAGTTCTTC.

The CDR3 region has the DNA TGTGCCATCAGCGGGAGGGCCGAGGACATTCAGTACTTC. Translating it yields CAISGRAEDIQYF. V usage is TRBV10-3 and J usage is TRBJ2-4, with 8 bases aligning to TRBD2. V shed 6 bases and J 8 bases; nucleotides not matched to a gene: 6. The CDR3 has 13 residues. CDR1 is ENHRY and CDR2 is SYGVKD in the germline V gene.

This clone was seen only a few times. The DNA for the CDR3 is TGTGCCAGCAGGACCTCGAGCGGCCCCTCCTACGAGCAGTACTTC. Its translation is CASRTSSGPSYEQYF. The chain links TRBV27 to TRBJ2-5; possible D gene TRBD2, 5 bases. The DNA end lines up better with TRBJ2-7; the J call may be wrong. Germline lookup yields CDR1 MNHEY and CDR2 SMNVEV (reference sequence). This CDR3 is built from 15 residues.